This T cell receptor beta chain was sequenced in a study of blood T cell repertoires in COVID-19. The wider study: Specimens from acute and convalescent COVID-19 originated in the United States, Italy and Spain. Sources were T cells, B-cell-depleted T cells, or PBMCs; the material itself was cDNA or gDNA.

In the original processing: How many nucleated cells were present was estimated from reference gene primer amplification. Repertoires were generated with immunoSEQ multiplex PCR, while TCRdb's copy carries only in-frame clones and drops some. The DNA gave D and trimming, while V, J and clone size come from that table. Of just under 30,000 clones listed, roughly nine tenths are singletons. Sequencing input: peripheral blood. The TCR was taken from a man older than 75 with acute or convalescent COVID-19.

This CDR3 is CASSQRNTDPQETQYF. CDR3 nucleotide sequence: TGTGCCAGCAGCCAAAGGAACACAGATCCCCAGGAAACGCAGTATTTT. V is TRBV3-1 (or the pseudogene TRBV3-2) and J is TRBJ2-3; D unclear. CDR1 LGHDT and CDR2 YNNKEL come from the germline V gene (reference sequence). CDR3 size: 16 residues. The V end lost 2 bases, the J end lost 9 bases, and 21 bases lay between the germline ends.